This T cell receptor (beta chain) was profiled in a study of early T cells in non-severe SARS-CoV-2 infection. The wider study: Sequencing of unsorted whole blood was done on bulk RNA, leaving chains unpaired.

The table lists this clonotype with many counts. Its antigen is unknown. Study-level points and caveats: Matching against VDJdb likely underestimated virus-specific expansions, favoring anti-spike CD8.

Germline lookup yields CDR1 MNHEY and CDR2 SMNVEV (reference sequence). The CDR3 extends over 15 amino acids. V was clipped by 2 bases and J by 3 bases, with 14 bases between them. Individual cDNA molecules each received unique molecular identifiers attached to them. TCRdb called the 5' RACE reads again in MiXCR, with one record for every CDR3 protein. The table shows some 80,000 distinct CDR3 sequences, with approximately 5% occurring only once. Specimen: whole blood, collected at baseline. The receptor's source is an adult who was a healthcare worker with PCR-confirmed SARS-CoV-2 infection or an uninfected control (not recorded which). This chain connects TRBV27 to TRBJ2-7; D may be TRBD1 (6 bases). The CDR3, as DNA: TGTGCCAGCAGTTTAATCCAGGACAGCTACTACGAGCAGTACTTC. Translated, it gives CASSLIQDSYYEQYF.